This TCR beta chain was observed in a study of beta chain features in type 1 diabetes (dated by TCRdb to 2016 to 2019). Study-level background: Mean age, gender distribution, total cell number and subset yield were not different between patients and healthy donors. Across all samples, roughly 110,000,000 sorted cells were examined, and cell number per subset correlated strongly with RNA yield. Naive and central memory subsets were obtained from all 30 or so donors, but regulatory and stem cell-like memory subsets were isolated from only 8 patients and roughly eight healthy donors. In the study, recently diagnosed type 1 diabetes patients and matched healthy donors were compared on the TCRB repertoires of their sorted circulating CD4+ T cell subsets. On the study overall, not on this receptor specifically: Sequencing cDNA rather than genomic DNA could over-represent highly expressing activated cells, although activation and CD3 levels did not differ between groups. Only small numbers of individuals were included in the HLA sub-analyses, which left unresolved whether HLA type had any influence on TCRB rearrangement. Naive, central memory and regulatory TCRB repertoires appeared to be more similar among patients than among healthy donors. Shorter templates might be favored by PCR, yet because patient and control samples were amplified and corrected together, any such skew would affect both groups equally. Type 1 diabetes patients showed a moderate but significant shortening of TCRB CDR3 length in all four CD4+ subsets. Fewer insertions and more nucleotide deletions at VDJ recombination sites were observed in patients with type 1 diabetes, implying thymic rearrangement abnormalities.

This clone has at least ten counts. The antigen this receptor binds is unknown. One base away there is no much larger clone; base qualities are not given. V gives up 3 bases and J gives up 4 bases, and the segment between their germline ends measures 12 bases. The germline V gene encodes CDR1 LNHDA and CDR2 SQIVND (reference sequence). From the cysteine through the phenylalanine, the CDR3 covers 14 amino acids. The only DNA kept is the CDR3, 42 bases in frame from the first base. The entire amount of isolated RNA was reverse transcribed using the High Capacity cDNA Reverse Transcription Kit, so the sequenced TCRB transcripts were expressed ones. Deep immunoSEQ sequencing was performed on naive, central memory and regulatory T cell samples, with an average of approximately 3.9 million total reads per sample. After sorted cells were lysed in RLT buffer, RNA was extracted with DNase-treated RNeasy Micro or Mini kits, with the choice depending on cell number. To prevent cross-contamination, every cell subset was processed on its own, while patient and healthy donor samples were processed together. The immunoSEQ multiplex PCR was used to amplify TCRB sequences from cDNA, yielding 87-bp fragments that span the CDR3 region. Amplicons were sequenced on the Illumina HiSeq platform. Turning to the authors' computational methods: Synthetic template baselines were used to correct PCR bias computationally, reads within Hamming distance 2 were collapsed, and singletons that could not be merged were discarded. Reads were aligned against IMGT so that V, D and J genes, CDR3 length and insertions or deletions at six rearrangement sites could be assigned. Within each subset, clonotype counts were normalized to sorted cell number, after which true diversity and Gini coefficients were computed with the tcR R package. The overlap coefficient, calculated on TCRB nucleotide sequences, was used to measure repertoire sharing. The source is immuneACCESS, and TCRdb retained only in-frame sequences with V and J called. Part of the clones is not carried over; for the studies checked, unresolved V genes explain less than half of this, and the remainder is unexplained. That table is the source of V, J and clone size, and D and trimming were worked out from the DNA. Recorded for this sample are 200,000 to 250,000 clones; approximately 11% of them occurred a single time. The biggest ten clones account for 1% to 1.5% of the sample.

From each donor, a single peripheral blood sample of about 100 mL on average was drawn into heparinised tubes. A BD FACSAria II and a panel including CD45RO, CCR7, CD25, CD127, CD95 and CD27 were used to sort naive, central memory, regulatory and stem cell-like memory CD4+ T cells. Purity was above 98% for every sorted population. PBMCs were separated immediately by Lymphoprep density gradient centrifugation and were stained directly, without being cultured. Samples were stained and sorted in pairs, with one healthy donor and one patient per experiment, so that batch effects were minimized. This sequence was found in a man aged 18 to 30 in good health. Sequences were obtained from central memory CD4+ T cells from blood. The chain was built from TRBV19 and TRBJ2-5, with TRBD2 as a weak D call on 6 bases. The CDR3 in this case is CASSIWGSGETQYF. Here is the DNA: TGTGCCAGTAGTATTTGGGGTAGCGGAGAGACCCAGTACTTC.